What follows are 32 T cell receptor beta chains derived from one specimen sequenced in a study of blood T cell repertoires in COVID-19. Assay used: immunoSEQ multiplex PCR; TCRdb lists only in-frame clones, some missing. This sample yields 110,000 to 150,000 clones, of which 85% to 90% are seen a single time; 2.5% to 3.5% belongs to the top ten. Sequences were obtained from peripheral blood. These receptors all stem from a woman aged 60-75 years with active COVID-19.

The chain uses TRBV19 and TRBJ1-5, with 8 bases aligning to TRBD1. The length of the CDR3 is 18 residues. The germline V gene encodes CDR1 LNHDA and CDR2 SQIVND (reference sequence). V shed 10 bases, J shed 6 bases, and the junction held 23 bases outside the gene matches. The CDR3 reads CATQNYGQGSRGSQPQHF. The CDR3 DNA is TGTGCCACCCAGAACTATGGACAGGGCAGTAGGGGTAGTCAGCCCCAGCATTTT.

This clone was recorded only once. The CDR3 loop reads CASSSTGTANSYEQYF. For the CDR3, the DNA is TGTGCCAGCAGCTCTACAGGGACAGCGAACTCCTACGAGCAGTACTTC. The rearrangement uses TRBV6-2 or TRBV6-3 and TRBJ2-7; TRBD1 matches 7 bases. CDR3 size: 16 residues. The trim removed 6 bases at V and 0 bases at J, leaving 11 bases unmatched. Germline values: CDR1 MNHEY, CDR2 SVGEGT.

This rearrangement joins TRBV7-3 to TRBJ1-2; 7 bases agree with TRBD1. The CDR3 has 13 amino acids. The germline V gene encodes CDR1 SGHTA and CDR2 FQGTGA. The J segment lost 6 bases and the V segment lost 4 bases, leaving 5 bases of the junction unmatched. The CDR3 DNA reads as TGTGCCAGCAGCTCGGAAGGGGGCGATGGCTACACCTTC. Translated: CASSSEGGDGYTF.

This chain uses TRBV6-2 or TRBV6-3 with TRBJ1-6; D perhaps matches TRBD1 (5 bases). CDR3 size: 13 residues. V was pared by 4 bases and J by 9 bases, with 10 bases between. CDR1 and CDR2 (germline): MNHEY, SVGEGT. CDR3 nucleotides: TGTGCCAGCAGTTTGGGGGGGGGTTCACCCCTCCACTTT. It translates to CASSLGGGSPLHF.

The chain employs TRBV19 and TRBJ2-5; D is perhaps TRBD2 (6 bases). Trimming took off 1 base at V and 5 bases at J, with 14 bases between the two ends. The germline V gene encodes CDR1 LNHDA and CDR2 SQIVND (reference sequence). The CDR3 contains 15 residues. The CDR3 coding sequence is TGTGCCAGTAGTATAGGCGCGGGGTTTCAGGAGACCCAGTACTTC. Translation: CASSIGAGFQETQYF.

The J gene is TRBJ1-4, the V gene TRBV4-2; D is undetermined. The CDR3 sequence is 15 residues long. V lost 0 bases to trimming and J lost 7 bases, with 12 bases between them. Germline V gives CDR1 LGHNA, CDR2 YNFKEQ. DNA of the CDR3: TGTGCCAGCAGCCAAGATGGCCAGGCCAGTGAAAAACTGTTTTTT. Encoded protein: CASSQDGQASEKLFF.

Remarks on this clone: The junction departs from germline at one end; a sequencing error may be responsible. This chain connects TRBV18 to TRBJ2-5, with TRBD1 matching 8 bases. The CDR3 spans 14 residues. Germline loops: CDR1 KGHSH, CDR2 LQKENI. CDR3 loop: CTSSRDRQQETQYF. Written as DNA, the CDR3 is TGTACCAGCTCCCGGGACAGGCAGCAAGAGACCCAGTACTTC.

This clone appeared once. The V gene is TRBV5-1, the J gene TRBJ2-7; a weak D match, TRBD2 (5 bases). Germline V gene data show CDR1 as SGHRS and CDR2 as YFSETQ. V dropped 4 bases and J dropped 2 bases, with 10 bases sitting between them. The length of the CDR3 is 13 residues. The chain's CDR3 is CASSLGEAYEQYF. The CDR3 coding sequence is TGCGCCAGCAGCCTGGGAGAGGCCTACGAGCAGTACTTC.

The chain links TRBV4-1 to TRBJ1-5; 7 bases line up with TRBD1. Per germline, CDR1 MGHRA and CDR2 YSYEKL. CDR3 length equals 17 residues. V gave up 1 base and J gave up 0 bases; unmatched junction bases: 6. CDR3 DNA sequence: TGCGCCAGCAGCCAAGTAACAGGGGCTGTTAGCAATCAGCCCCAGCATTTT. This sequence encodes CASSQVTGAVSNQPQHF.

The chain recombines TRBV24-1 with TRBJ2-7, with a weak D call TRBD1 (6 bases). Germline CDR1 KGHDR, CDR2 SFDVKD. This CDR3 spans 17 amino acids. V shed 0 bases and J shed 2 bases, with 16 bases lying between them. CDR3: CATSDLARNRATYEQYF. For the CDR3, the DNA is TGTGCCACCAGTGATTTGGCCAGAAACAGGGCGACCTACGAGCAGTACTTC.

The chain employs TRBV4-1 and TRBJ2-3; the D is unclear. This CDR3 is built from 13 residues. From germline, CDR1 is MGHRA and CDR2 YSYEKL. The V end was cut by 4 bases, the J end by 2 bases, with 7 bases between. The CDR3 DNA sequence: TGCGCCAGCAGCCTCCAGGTCACAGATACGCAGTATTTT. This gives the protein CASSLQVTDTQYF.

V usage is TRBV7-9 and J usage is TRBJ1-1; the D gene is possibly TRBD1 (6 bases). Germline V gene data show CDR1 as SEHNR and CDR2 as FQNEAQ (reference sequence). Trimming took off 3 bases at V and 6 bases at J, with 17 bases between the two ends. The CDR3 totals 15 residues. The chain's CDR3 is CASSFGGQGSSEAFF. Here the CDR3 DNA reads TGTGCCAGCAGCTTTGGAGGTCAGGGGTCCTCTGAAGCTTTCTTT. The full variable domain, with the rest looked up from reference TRBV7-9 and TRBJ1-1, is DTGVSQNPRHKITKRGQNVTFRCDPISEHNRLYWYRQTLGQGPEFLTYFQNEAQLEKSRLLSDRFSAERPKGSFSTLEIQRTEQGDSAMYLCASSFGGQGSSEAFFGQGTRLTVV.

The chain carries TRBV24-1 and TRBJ1-1, with D maybe TRBD1 (6 bases). Germline values: CDR1 KGHDR, CDR2 SFDVKD. This CDR3 has 14 residues. V lost 5 bases to trimming and J lost 6 bases, with 15 bases between them. The CDR3 loop is CATSATGRRAEAFF. CDR3 in DNA: TGTGCCACCAGTGCCACAGGGAGAAGGGCTGAAGCTTTCTTT.

The sample holds one count of this clone. The V call is TRBV25-1, the J call TRBJ2-7; 8 bases are a match to TRBD1. The CDR3 consists of 14 residues. Germline CDR1 reads MGHDK; CDR2 reads SYGVNS. The junction had 5 bases not matched to a gene; V was cut back by 6 bases and J by 1 base. The DNA of the CDR3 is TGTGCCAGCAGGGACAGGGAAACTTCCTACGAGCAGTACTTC. Translated, it gives CASRDRETSYEQYF.

The V call is TRBV25-1, the J call TRBJ2-5; TRBD1 matches at 9 bases. The J segment lost 5 bases and the V segment lost 1 base, leaving 5 bases of the junction unmatched. CDR1 is MGHDK and CDR2 is SYGVNS in the germline V gene. This CDR3 is built from 15 residues. CDR3: CASSEFGTGWETQYF. CDR3 DNA: TGTGCCAGCAGTGAATTTGGGACAGGGTGGGAGACCCAGTACTTC.

The chain employs TRBV29-1 and TRBJ2-1; 8 bases line up with TRBD1. This CDR3 is 14 amino acids long. Germline V CDR1 and CDR2: SQVTM, ANQGSEA. J gave up 2 bases and V 4 bases, and 4 bases lay outside the gene matches. CDR3 residues: CSVGGTGTYNEQFF. CDR3 in DNA: TGCAGCGTTGGAGGGACAGGAACCTACAATGAGCAGTTCTTC.

CDR3 protein: CASSPQAETQYF. CDR3 bases: TGTGCCAGCTCCCCCCAAGCGGAGACCCAGTACTTC. The chain is built from TRBV18 and TRBJ2-5; D ambiguous. There are 12 residues in the CDR3. Per the germline V gene, CDR1 is KGHSH and CDR2 is LQKENI. V shed 6 bases and J shed 5 bases, with 10 bases lying between them.

This clone was found once. The CDR3 reads CASSPGGQEQFF. DNA for the CDR3: TGTGCCAGCAGCCCAGGGGGTCAGGAGCAGTTCTTC. The chain combines TRBV11-3 with TRBJ2-1; 7 bases map to TRBD1. J lost 10 bases, V lost 5 bases, and 5 bases had no gene match. CDR3 size: 12 residues. Looked up from germline, CDR1 is SGHNT and CDR2 is YENEEA.

This clone was counted a single time. V and J are TRBV15 and TRBJ2-1; tentative D call: TRBD2 (6 bases). Trimming left V 2 bases short and J 7 bases short, with 18 bases between. The CDR3 is 16 amino acids. Per the germline V gene, CDR1 is LNHNV and CDR2 is YYDKDF (reference sequence). This CDR3 is CATSRLGGNLINEQFF. Written as DNA, the CDR3 is TGTGCCACCAGCAGATTGGGCGGGAACTTGATTAATGAGCAGTTCTTC.

CDR3 in amino acids: CASRRGAVGWETQYF. The CDR3, as DNA: TGTGCCAGCAGACGGGGGGCTGTGGGTTGGGAGACCCAGTACTTC. This rearrangement joins TRBV27 to TRBJ2-5; a possible D gene is TRBD2 (7 bases). Germline V lookup: CDR1 MNHEY, CDR2 SMNVEV (reference sequence). The CDR3 has 15 amino acids. The V and J ends lost 6 bases and 5 bases respectively, with 19 bases between them.

The rearrangement joins TRBV5-4 to TRBJ2-2; 8 nucleotides align to TRBD2. This CDR3 has 17 residues. Germline lookup yields CDR1 SGHNT and CDR2 YYREEE (reference sequence). J lost 7 bases, V lost 2 bases, and 13 bases had no gene match. CDR3 in amino acids: CASSFGNSGTRGGELFF. In nucleotides, the CDR3 is TGTGCCAGCAGCTTTGGGAATAGCGGGACGCGGGGCGGGGAGCTGTTTTTT.

Here the CDR3 DNA reads TGTGCCAGCTCACCGCAGGTCGGTGAAGCTTTCTTT. It translates to CASSPQVGEAFF. The rearrangement joins TRBV18 to TRBJ1-1; D ambiguous. CDR3 length equals 12 residues. V dropped 3 bases and J dropped 7 bases, with 9 bases sitting between them. The germline CDR1 and CDR2 sequences are KGHSH and LQKENI.

There are a few counts of this clone. This same CDR3 is encoded by further DNA sequences in the sample. CDR3 sequence (DNA): TGTGCCTGGAGTGTGGGCGGGAGCTCCTACGAGCAGTACTTC. It encodes CAWSVGGSSYEQYF. This chain connects TRBV30 to TRBJ2-7; 7 bases match TRBD2. The V and J ends lost 0 bases and 0 bases, in that order; junction bases with no gene match: 2. Germline V CDR1 and CDR2: GTSNPN, SVGIG (reference sequence). This CDR3 spans 14 amino acids.

The chain recombines TRBV5-1 with TRBJ2-7; a weak D match, TRBD2 (6 bases). V lost 4 bases and J 3 bases, leaving 14 bases between the germline ends. Germline values: CDR1 SGHRS, CDR2 YFSETQ. The CDR3 has 14 residues. In nucleotides, the CDR3 is TGCGCCAGCAGCCCCCTGGGAGGAGGCTACGAGCAGTACTTC. Protein sequence: CASSPLGGGYEQYF.

The chain links TRBV20-1 to TRBJ2-1, with D perhaps TRBD2 (5 bases). This CDR3 comprises 11 residues. Germline V lookup: CDR1 DFQATT, CDR2 SNEGSKA (reference sequence). Trimming left V 1 base short and J 12 bases short, with 10 bases between. CDR3 DNA: TGCAGTGCTAGAGTAAGCGGCGGGCAGTTCTTC. It yields the protein CSARVSGGQFF.

The chain is built from TRBV29-1 and TRBJ1-2, with 8 bases matching TRBD1. The CDR3 runs 15 residues. The V gene end was trimmed by 4 bases and the J gene end by 0 bases; junction bases not matched to a gene: 7. The germline gives CDR1 SQVTM, CDR2 ANQGSEA. Here the CDR3 DNA reads TGCAGCGTTGTAGACAGGGGAGAAGCTAACTATGGCTACACCTTC. Amino acid sequence: CSVVDRGEANYGYTF.

The chain couples TRBV21-1 to TRBJ1-3; TRBD1, the table's D call, lacks a check against the DNA. TRBV21-1 is a pseudogene. The CDR3 spans 14 residues. CDR3 DNA: TGTGCCAGCAGCAAACGAGGGGGCAGAAACACCTATTATTTT. Amino acids: CASSKRGGRNTYYF.

V gene TRBV30 combines with J gene TRBJ2-7; maybe TRBD2 (5 bases). The CDR3 has 18 residues. CDR1 and CDR2 (germline): GTSNPN, SVGIG (reference sequence). The V and J ends lost 2 bases and 3 bases respectively, with 26 bases between them. CDR3 loop: CAWSPRTPLLEGDYEQYF. As DNA, the CDR3 is TGTGCCTGGAGTCCCCGAACCCCCCTCCTTGAGGGTGACTACGAGCAGTACTTC.

The DNA for the CDR3 is TGTGCCAGCAGCCAAGATCGTCGCGGGAGGGGCCAAGAGACCCAGTACTTC. It specifies CASSQDRRGRGQETQYF. The chain combines TRBV4-2 with TRBJ2-5; 9 bases are a match to TRBD2. The J segment lost 1 base and the V segment lost 0 bases, leaving 6 bases of the junction unmatched. This CDR3 has 17 residues. Germline CDR1 is LGHNA and CDR2 is YNFKEQ.

This chain joins TRBV6-2 or TRBV6-3 and TRBJ2-1; TRBD2 agrees at 13 bases. The germline gives CDR1 MNHEY, CDR2 SVGEGT. Trimming took 3 bases from V and 5 from J; bases not matched to a gene: 1. This CDR3 region has 15 residues. This CDR3 reads CASSYGTSGNNEQFF. CDR3 nucleotides: TGTGCCAGCAGTTATGGGACTAGCGGGAACAATGAGCAGTTCTTC.

The J gene is TRBJ1-2, the V gene TRBV14, with D perhaps TRBD1 (6 bases). The V end was cut by 2 bases, the J end by 8 bases, with 9 bases between. CDR1 is SGHDN, CDR2 FVKESK, per germline. CDR3 size: 12 residues. The CDR3 nucleotides read TGTGCCAGCAGCCAACCGGGGGGCGGCTACACCTTC. Protein product: CASSQPGGGYTF. Full variable domain (missing parts from reference TRBV14 and TRBJ1-2): EAGVTQFPSHSVIEKGQTVTLRCDPISGHDNLYWYRRVMGKEIKFLLHFVKESKQDESGMPNNRFLAERTGGTYSTLKVQPAELEDSGVYFCASSQPGGGYTFGSGTRLTVV.

This clone was seen at least ten times. This chain links TRBV19 with TRBJ1-2; TRBD1 matches at 9 bases. V shed 5 bases, J shed 5 bases, and the junction held 3 bases outside the gene matches. From germline, CDR1 is LNHDA and CDR2 SQIVND (reference sequence). The CDR3 consists of 13 residues. In DNA, the CDR3 is TGTGCCAGTAGTTCGGGACAGGGATATGGCTACACCTTC. Its protein is CASSSGQGYGYTF.